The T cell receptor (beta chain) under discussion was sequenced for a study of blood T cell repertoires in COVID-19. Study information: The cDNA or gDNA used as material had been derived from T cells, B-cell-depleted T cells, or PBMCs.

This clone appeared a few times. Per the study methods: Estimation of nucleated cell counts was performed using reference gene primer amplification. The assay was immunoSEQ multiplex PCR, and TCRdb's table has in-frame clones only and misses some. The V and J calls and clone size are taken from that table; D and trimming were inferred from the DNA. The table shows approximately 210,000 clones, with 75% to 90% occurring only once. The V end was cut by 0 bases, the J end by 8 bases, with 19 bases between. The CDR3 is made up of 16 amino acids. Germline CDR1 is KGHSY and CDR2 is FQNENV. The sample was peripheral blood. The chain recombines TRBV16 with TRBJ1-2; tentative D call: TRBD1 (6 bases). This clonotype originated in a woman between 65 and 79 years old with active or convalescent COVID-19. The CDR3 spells CASSQSPGQPLRGYTF. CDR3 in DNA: TGTGCCAGCAGCCAATCCCCAGGACAGCCCCTGAGAGGCTACACCTTC.